Shown below are 30 T cell receptor beta chains from a single sample sequenced in a study of blood T cells in healthy people across ages. Next came a second PCR, run for about 7 to 12 cycles, which used a sample-barcoded 5' primer along with a J-beta primer mix. TCRdb analysed the 5' RACE reads with MiXCR anew, one entry per CDR3 protein. Among roughly 570,000 distinct CDR3 sequences listed, 27% were seen once. The sequencing input was blood. These receptors all come from a woman in her sixties or seventies in good health.

The chain links TRBV5-6 to TRBJ1-2; D is unresolved. This CDR3 contains 13 residues. Germline lookup yields CDR1 SGHDT and CDR2 YYEEEE. V was shortened by 2 bases and J by 2 bases, with 7 bases between the two germline ends. The CDR3, as DNA: TGTGCCAGCAGCTTTCGACCAAACTATGGCTACACCTTC. Translated, it gives CASSFRPNYGYTF.

This clonotype was observed many times. The chain has TRBV12-3 or TRBV12-4 and TRBJ2-1, with D uncertain. V was clipped by 3 bases and J by 6 bases, with 3 bases between them. This CDR3 contains 11 residues. CDR3 amino acids: CASSFLNEQFF. The CDR3 region has the DNA TGTGCCAGCAGTTTCCTCAATGAGCAGTTCTTC.

This chain connects TRBV6-6 to TRBJ2-6; D remains ambiguous. The germline gives CDR1 MNHNY, CDR2 SVGAGI (reference sequence). This CDR3 contains 15 residues. Trimming pared 6 bases from V and 0 bases from J, leaving 9 bases between. CDR3 protein: CASRGTDSGANVLTF. In DNA, the CDR3 is TGTGCCAGCAGAGGAACAGACTCTGGGGCCAACGTCCTGACTTTC.

This chain joins TRBV9 and TRBJ2-2; no definite D call. This CDR3 spans 16 amino acids. Trimming left V 3 bases short and J 4 bases short, with 16 bases between. CDR1 SGDLS and CDR2 YYNGEE come from the germline V gene. The chain's CDR3 is CASSAQASSGTGELFF. As DNA, the CDR3 is TGTGCCAGCAGCGCCCAAGCTTCGAGTGGCACCGGGGAGCTGTTTTTT.

A few counts support this clonotype. The V call is TRBV4-3, the J call TRBJ1-2; 9 bases map to TRBD1. The germline CDR1 and CDR2 sequences are LGHNA and YSLEER. The CDR3 totals 16 residues. The junction had 11 bases not matched to a gene; V was cut back by 1 base and J by 8 bases. The CDR3 DNA reads as TGCGCCAGCAGCCAAGCTATTTGGGACAGGGAAAAGGGCTACACCTTC. It is translated as CASSQAIWDREKGYTF.

This chain uses TRBV5-1 with TRBJ1-5; 9 bases match TRBD1. With V trimmed by 9 bases and J by 0 bases, 7 bases remained unmatched. The CDR3 spans 15 residues. The germline CDR1 and CDR2 sequences are SGHRS and YFSETQ. Here the CDR3 reads CATRAQGASNQPQHF. The CDR3 bases are TGCGCCACCCGCGCACAGGGGGCTAGCAATCAGCCCCAGCATTTT.

The gene calls are TRBV18 and TRBJ2-2, with 7 bases fitting TRBD1. Germline V CDR1 and CDR2: KGHSH, LQKENI. The V segment lost 3 bases and the J segment 1 base; nucleotides outside the gene matches: 8. This CDR3 spans 17 amino acids. CDR3 DNA: TGTGCCAGCTCACCGCCTGGGACAGAGTGGAACACCGGGGAGCTGTTTTTT. Translated, it gives CASSPPGTEWNTGELFF.

V usage is TRBV29-1 and J usage is TRBJ1-2; no definite D call. CDR1 is SQVTM and CDR2 is ANQGSEA in the germline V gene. This CDR3 spans 11 amino acids. Trimming stripped 4 bases from V and 2 bases from J, with 5 bases between. Written as DNA, the CDR3 is TGCAGCGTTGGGGAGAACTATGGCTACACCTTC. This encodes CSVGENYGYTF.

This clonotype was recorded a few times. The rearrangement links TRBV12-3 or TRBV12-4 to TRBJ1-1; 8 nucleotides line up with TRBD1. The CDR3 has 14 residues. V lost 5 bases, J lost 3 bases, and 5 bases stayed unmatched. This chain's CDR3 is CASSRQGMYTEAFF. Written as DNA, the CDR3 is TGTGCCAGCAGTCGACAGGGGATGTACACTGAAGCTTTCTTT.

The table lists this clonotype with a few counts. V is TRBV11-2 and J is TRBJ1-2; no firm D call. The CDR3 totals 14 residues. CDR1 is SGHAT and CDR2 is FQNNGV in the germline V gene. The ends were cut back, 2 bases at V and 0 bases at J, with 7 bases in the middle. CDR3 DNA: TGTGCCAGCAGCTTACCAGGATCTAACTATGGCTACACCTTC. It is translated as CASSLPGSNYGYTF.

This clonotype has only a few counts. CDR3 in amino acids: CAISESGGHQPQHF. CDR3 nucleotides: TGTGCCATCAGTGAATCGGGGGGGCATCAGCCCCAGCATTTT. The V call is TRBV10-3, the J call TRBJ1-5; tentative D call: TRBD1 (6 bases). This CDR3 is 14 amino acids long. The V and J ends lost 3 bases and 5 bases respectively, with 11 bases between them. Germline CDR1 is ENHRY and CDR2 is SYGVKD.

This chain links TRBV29-1 with TRBJ2-5; no firm D call. This CDR3 comprises 12 residues. V dropped 4 bases and J dropped 4 bases, with 10 bases sitting between them. Per the germline V gene, CDR1 is SQVTM and CDR2 is ANQGSEA. CDR3 sequence (DNA): TGCAGCGTTGGAGAGCAGTCAGAGACCCAGTACTTC. This sequence encodes CSVGEQSETQYF. Full variable domain (remainder filled in from reference TRBV29-1 and TRBJ2-5): SAVISQKPSRDICQRGTSLTIQCQVDSQVTMMFWYRQQPGQSLTLIATANQGSEATYESGFVIDKFPISRPNLTFSTLTVSNMSPEDSSIYLCSVGEQSETQYFGPGTRLLVL.

This sequence joins TRBV2 and TRBJ2-4, with 10 bases fitting TRBD1. Germline V gene sequence: CDR1 SNHLY, CDR2 FYNNEI. The V segment lost 11 bases and the J segment 6 bases; nucleotides outside the gene matches: 10. The CDR3 covers 14 residues. CDR3 sequence reads: CALGQGVVGNIQYF. The CDR3 DNA follows: TGTGCCCTCGGACAGGGGGTCGTGGGAAACATTCAGTACTTC.

This chain uses TRBV12-3 or TRBV12-4 with TRBJ2-5; 9 bases match TRBD2. After removal of 5 bases from V and 7 bases from J, the junction contained 8 bases not matched to a gene. The CDR3 consists of 14 residues. The CDR3 region is CASSAGGPSGTQYF. The CDR3 coding sequence is TGTGCCAGCAGTGCGGGGGGGCCTAGTGGGACCCAGTACTTC.

The V call is TRBV6-5, the J call TRBJ2-4, with D possibly TRBD2 on 5 matching bases. The V gene's germline CDR1 is MNHEY and CDR2 SVGAGI. V shed 5 bases and J shed 3 bases, with 11 bases lying between them. CDR3 length: 14 amino acids. The CDR3 nucleotides read TGTGCCAGCAGTCCCACCGGGGTCAAAAACATTCAGTACTTC. It translates to CASSPTGVKNIQYF.

The chain combines TRBV2 with TRBJ1-1, with D possibly TRBD1 on 5 matching bases. This CDR3 is 15 amino acids long. The V end was cut by 0 bases, the J end by 10 bases, with 18 bases between. Germline V gene lookup returns CDR1 SNHLY and CDR2 FYNNEI. CDR3 amino acids: CASSEARAQGRVAFF. DNA for the CDR3: TGTGCCAGCAGTGAAGCGAGGGCGCAGGGAAGGGTAGCTTTCTTT.

V and J are TRBV5-1 and TRBJ2-1; the match to TRBD2 covers 8 bases. The V gene end was trimmed by 2 bases and the J gene end by 0 bases; junction bases not matched to a gene: 7. CDR3 length: 17 residues. In germline, CDR1 is SGHRS, CDR2 YFSETQ. The CDR3 DNA reads TGCGCCAGCAGCTTCCCCGAGGCGGGGGGCTCCTACAATGAGCAGTTCTTC. Amino acids: CASSFPEAGGSYNEQFF.

This clonotype was recorded many times. The chain links TRBV29-1 to TRBJ2-5, with D perhaps TRBD1 (5 bases). Per the germline V gene, CDR1 is SQVTM and CDR2 is ANQGSEA. This CDR3 region has 12 residues. Trimming removed 5 bases from V and 5 bases from J, with 12 bases in between. This CDR3 reads CSVQGSAETQYF. CDR3 coding DNA: TGCAGCGTTCAGGGTTCCGCGGAGACCCAGTACTTC.

The chain has TRBV20-1 and TRBJ2-7; D ambiguous. Germline lookup yields CDR1 DFQATT and CDR2 SNEGSKA (reference sequence). This CDR3 contains 15 residues. The V end lost 0 bases, the J end lost 2 bases, and 14 bases lay between the germline ends. The DNA for the CDR3 is TGCAGTGCTAGAGAATCCGGGCGTGCTGCCTACGAGCAGTACTTC. This encodes CSARESGRAAYEQYF.

The V gene is TRBV12-3 or TRBV12-4, the J gene TRBJ2-7, with a tentative D call TRBD1 (6 bases). V gave up 5 bases and J gave up 1 base, with 9 bases separating them. This CDR3 contains 13 residues. CDR3 in amino acids: CASSTDRSYEQYF. The CDR3 DNA sequence: TGTGCCAGCAGTACGGACAGATCCTACGAGCAGTACTTC.

V is TRBV20-1 and J is TRBJ2-1, with D perhaps matching TRBD2 (6 bases). V lost 6 bases to trimming and J lost 0 bases, with 12 bases between them. The CDR3 consists of 14 residues. Looked up from germline, CDR1 is DFQATT and CDR2 is SNEGSKA (reference sequence). The CDR3 DNA is TGCAGTGCCCAGGGCGGGGCCTCCTACAATGAGCAGTTCTTC. This gives the protein CSAQGGASYNEQFF.

The rearrangement joins TRBV6-5 to TRBJ1-3; no firm D call. The ends were cut back, 6 bases at V and 5 bases at J, with 11 bases in the middle. Germline V lookup: CDR1 MNHEY, CDR2 SVGAGI. There are 13 residues in the CDR3. This chain's CDR3 is CASSPLQRNTIYF. The DNA of the CDR3 is TGTGCCAGCAGCCCGCTTCAGAGAAACACCATATATTTT.

This chain connects TRBV11-2 to TRBJ1-4; D call uncertain. The germline V gene has CDR1 SGHAT and CDR2 FQNNGV. Trimming pared 7 bases from V and 13 bases from J, leaving 31 bases between. The CDR3 covers 17 residues. The CDR3 region is CASTLLAGNPQNSRLFF. DNA for the CDR3: TGTGCCAGCACCCTCTTAGCCGGGAACCCACAGAATAGTAGACTGTTTTTT.

This clonotype appeared a few times. J is TRBJ2-5 and V is TRBV4-3; 7 bases align to TRBD2. The DNA matches TRBJ2-7 better at its end, which makes the J call doubtful. The CDR3 runs 15 residues. The V gene's germline CDR1 is LGHNA and CDR2 YSLEER. CDR3 region: CASSQSGASFYEQYF. The CDR3 DNA reads as TGCGCCAGCAGCCAGAGCGGGGCAAGCTTCTACGAGCAGTACTTC.

This clonotype was detected a few times. The chain is built from TRBV7-2 and TRBJ1-6, with D possibly TRBD1 on 6 matching bases. CDR1 and CDR2 from the germline V gene are SGHTA and FQGNSA. Deletions cut 5 bases from V and 10 bases from J, with 15 bases between. This CDR3 has 14 residues. The CDR3 loop reads CASSLGQYRSPLHF. The CDR3 DNA follows: TGTGCCAGCAGCCTAGGACAGTATCGGTCACCCCTCCACTTT.

The chain employs TRBV4-3 and TRBJ2-1; 8 bases align to TRBD2. There are 15 residues in the CDR3. Unmatched junction bases numbered 3, after V lost 0 bases and J lost 5 bases. The germline V gene has CDR1 LGHNA and CDR2 YSLEER. In nucleotides, the CDR3 is TGCGCCAGCAGCCAAGAGGAGCGGGGGAACAATGAGCAGTTCTTC. As protein: CASSQEERGNNEQFF.

CDR3 loop: CASSPPEQGGDTQYF. In DNA form, the CDR3 reads TGTGCCAGCTCACCACCGGAACAGGGTGGTGATACGCAGTATTTT. The chain employs TRBV18 and TRBJ2-3, with D perhaps TRBD1 (6 bases). Germline CDR1 reads KGHSH; CDR2 reads LQKENI. This CDR3 region has 15 residues. V was trimmed by 0 bases and J by 6 bases, leaving 13 bases between them.

This clonotype was picked up a small number of times. The chain joins TRBV7-2 to TRBJ2-7; D tentatively reads TRBD1 or TRBD2 (5 bases each). Trimming removed 4 bases at V and 2 bases at J, with 12 bases between. CDR3 size: 14 residues. Germline values: CDR1 SGHTA, CDR2 FQGNSA. The CDR3 reads CASSSGTNPYEQYF. The CDR3 nucleotides are TGTGCCAGCAGCTCGGGGACCAACCCCTACGAGCAGTACTTC.

This clonotype occurred a few times. This chain connects TRBV7-3 to TRBJ2-3, with D unclear. This CDR3 region has 13 residues. Germline CDR1 and CDR2: SGHTA and FQGTGA. The V gene lost 4 bases and the J gene lost 6 bases, with 11 bases spanning the gap. The CDR3 sequence: CASSSYMQDTQYF. CDR3 sequence (DNA): TGTGCCAGCAGCTCGTATATGCAGGATACGCAGTATTTT. The full variable domain, in which reference TRBV7-3 and TRBJ2-3 provide the parts outside the CDR3, is GAGVSQTPSNKVTEKGKYVELRCDPISGHTALYWYRQSLGQGPEFLIYFQGTGAADDSGLPNDRFFAVRPEGSVSTLKIQRTERGDSAVYLCASSSYMQDTQYFGPGTRLTVL.

The V and J genes are TRBV27 and TRBJ2-3; 8 bases map to TRBD2. This CDR3 has 13 amino acids. V lost 8 bases to trimming and J lost 7 bases; unmatched junction nucleotides: 8. Germline CDR1 MNHEY, CDR2 SMNVEV (reference sequence). CDR3 sequence: CASWRGVFYTQYF. In DNA form, the CDR3 reads TGTGCCAGCTGGCGGGGGGTTTTCTATACGCAGTATTTT.